Each of the 20 T cell receptor beta chains below was sequenced from the same sample in a study of blood T cell repertoires in COVID-19. Assay: immunoSEQ multiplex PCR; the TCRdb copy retains only in-frame clones and omits some. This table has about 83,000 clones, roughly 90% appearing once. The material sequenced was peripheral blood. The origin of the receptors is a woman in her forties or fifties with active or convalescent COVID-19.

The V call is TRBV2, the J call TRBJ1-2; 7 nucleotides align to TRBD1. CDR1 SNHLY and CDR2 FYNNEI come from the germline V gene. Trimming at V came to 3 bases and at J to 4 bases, leaving 2 bases not matched to a gene. There are 13 residues in the CDR3. The CDR3 here is CASSETGIYGYTF. CDR3 nucleotides: TGTGCCAGCAGTGAGACAGGGATCTATGGCTACACCTTC.

This clone occurred a few times. This chain uses TRBV11-2 with TRBJ1-1; TRBD1 matches 8 bases. The CDR3 consists of 15 residues. Germline CDR1 reads SGHAT; CDR2 reads FQNNGV. With V trimmed by 4 bases and J by 3 bases, 7 bases remained unmatched. The CDR3 here is CASSWETGVDTEAFF. The CDR3 DNA sequence: TGTGCCAGCAGCTGGGAGACAGGGGTGGACACTGAAGCTTTCTTT.

V gene TRBV6-5 combines with J gene TRBJ2-7; D is ambiguous. V lost 5 bases to trimming and J lost 3 bases, with 11 bases between them. Germline CDR1 and CDR2: MNHEY and SVGAGI. The CDR3 is made up of 13 amino acids. The CDR3 sequence: CASSPSGGYEQYF. The CDR3, as DNA: TGTGCCAGCAGTCCCTCGGGTGGCTACGAGCAGTACTTC.

The chain links TRBV5-1 to TRBJ1-1; TRBD1 might be the D (5 bases). V dropped 6 bases and J dropped 5 bases, with 17 bases sitting between them. The germline V gene has CDR1 SGHRS and CDR2 YFSETQ. The CDR3 has 14 residues. The CDR3 spells CASTRGGSGTEAFF. The CDR3 DNA reads TGCGCCAGCACCCGGGGGGGGTCAGGTACTGAAGCTTTCTTT.

This clone was seen a handful of times. V is TRBV15 and J is TRBJ1-2; the D gene is possibly TRBD1 (6 bases). CDR3 length: 13 amino acids. Between the trimmed V and J ends, which lost 6 bases and 6 bases, there was a span of 14 bases. Per the germline V gene, CDR1 is LNHNV and CDR2 is YYDKDF (reference sequence). For the CDR3, the DNA is TGTGCCACCAGGGAGGGGGGGGAGAATGGCTACACCTTC. This encodes CATREGGENGYTF.

The rearrangement uses TRBV27 and TRBJ2-7, with 8 positions matching TRBD1. In germline, CDR1 is MNHEY, CDR2 SMNVEV (reference sequence). V shed 4 bases, J shed 4 bases, and the junction held 12 bases outside the gene matches. This CDR3 has 16 amino acids. The CDR3: CASSSRRTGYNYEQYF. The DNA of the CDR3 is TGTGCCAGCAGTTCCAGAAGGACAGGGTACAATTACGAGCAGTACTTC.

This chain joins TRBV29-1 and TRBJ1-2; D may be TRBD1 (5 bases). Trimming shortened V by 1 base and J by 8 bases, and 14 bases separated the two germline ends. Germline CDR1 SQVTM, CDR2 ANQGSEA. The CDR3 extends over 13 amino acids. CDR3 in DNA: TGCAGCGTTGAAGGTCCAGGGAAGGGCGGCTACACCTTC. It specifies CSVEGPGKGGYTF. Together with reference TRBV29-1 and TRBJ1-2, the CDR3 gives the full variable domain: SAVISQKPSRDICQRGTSLTIQCQVDSQVTMMFWYRQQPGQSLTLIATANQGSEATYESGFVIDKFPISRPNLTFSTLTVSNMSPEDSSIYLCSVEGPGKGGYTFGSGTRLTVV.

The chain joins TRBV27 to TRBJ1-1; a possible D gene is TRBD1 (5 bases). Germline loops: CDR1 MNHEY, CDR2 SMNVEV (reference sequence). V shed 9 bases and J shed 0 bases, with 14 bases lying between them. This CDR3 is built from 14 residues. For the CDR3, the DNA is TGTGCCAGTCGCCTCCAAGGGGTGAACACTGAAGCTTTCTTT. Its protein is CASRLQGVNTEAFF.

The chain couples TRBV6-5 to TRBJ1-2; D might be TRBD1 (5 bases). V lost 6 bases to trimming and J lost 7 bases, with 12 bases between them. CDR1 is MNHEY and CDR2 is SVGAGI in the germline V gene. The CDR3 extends over 12 amino acids. The DNA for the CDR3 is TGTGCCAGCAGGGAGACAGTAAGTGGCTACACCTTC. Its protein is CASRETVSGYTF.

The chain couples TRBV11-3 to TRBJ2-1, with 10 bases aligning to TRBD1. After removal of 1 base from V and 7 bases from J, the junction contained 7 bases not matched to a gene. This CDR3 comprises 16 residues. Germline CDR1 and CDR2: SGHNT and YENEEA. DNA of the CDR3: TGTGCCAGCAGCTTAGTGGGGACAGGGGCATGGAATGAGCAGTTCTTC. It encodes CASSLVGTGAWNEQFF.

This clone is labeled as medium-sized. The gene calls are TRBV6-5 and TRBJ1-1; D unresolved. The ends were cut back, 0 bases at V and 3 bases at J, with 11 bases in the middle. The CDR3 length is 15 residues. Germline-derived CDR1 and CDR2 are MNHEY and SVGAGI. This CDR3 is CASSYSKTWDTEAFF. The CDR3 DNA reads as TGTGCCAGCAGTTACTCGAAGACTTGGGACACTGAAGCTTTCTTT.

This clone was seen once. The V call is TRBV20-1, the J call TRBJ1-2; D call uncertain. The germline V gene has CDR1 DFQATT and CDR2 SNEGSKA (reference sequence). The CDR3 contains 8 residues. The germline V and J ends were trimmed by 8 bases and 7 bases, with 5 bases remaining between them. DNA of the CDR3: TGCAGTCTAGGTGGCTACACCTTC. It specifies CSLGGYTF.

In this sample, this clone turned up a few times. This chain connects TRBV6-5 to TRBJ2-1; possible D gene TRBD2, 6 bases. The CDR3 runs to 13 residues. Germline CDR1 is MNHEY and CDR2 is SVGAGI. Between the trimmed V and J ends, which lost 3 bases and 8 bases, there was a span of 11 bases. The chain's CDR3 is CASSYTGDYEQFF. Here the CDR3 DNA reads TGTGCCAGCAGTTATACGGGGGACTATGAGCAGTTCTTC.

V is TRBV30 and J is TRBJ2-7, with 9 nucleotides matching TRBD1. The CDR3 has 14 residues. Germline V lookup: CDR1 GTSNPN, CDR2 SVGIG (reference sequence). V shed 1 base and J 3 bases; nucleotides not matched to a gene: 4. The CDR3 DNA reads as TGTGCCTGGAGTGCCCCGGGACAGGGCTACGAGCAGTACTTC. Its translation: CAWSAPGQGYEQYF.

A single count supports this clone. The chain has TRBV7-2 and TRBJ2-3, with unresolved D. The germline V gene encodes CDR1 SGHTA and CDR2 FQGNSA. The CDR3 runs to 14 residues. With 0 bases removed from V and 3 bases from J, the gap between germline ends came to 7 bases. CDR3 sequence (DNA): TGTGCCAGCAGCTTAGCGCGCGTAACAGATACGCAGTATTTT. This translates into CASSLARVTDTQYF.

This clone occurred once. The chain has TRBV2 and TRBJ2-7, with D perhaps matching TRBD1 (6 bases). Trimming took off 8 bases at V and 0 bases at J, with 17 bases between the two ends. Germline CDR1 is SNHLY and CDR2 is FYNNEI. CDR3 size: 15 residues. CDR3 loop: CASWDHRESSYEQYF. Written as DNA, the CDR3 is TGTGCCAGCTGGGACCACAGGGAAAGCTCCTACGAGCAGTACTTC.

The genes are TRBV7-3 and TRBJ2-2; 7 nucleotides align to TRBD1. This CDR3 comprises 14 residues. The germline CDR1 and CDR2 sequences are SGHTA and FQGTGA. Germline trimming cut 5 bases from V and 4 bases from J; bases unmatched to any gene: 4. Here the CDR3 reads CASSRDSFTGELFF. The CDR3 nucleotides are TGTGCCAGCAGCCGGGACAGCTTCACCGGGGAGCTGTTTTTT.

This rearrangement joins TRBV6-5 to TRBJ1-2; D gene uncertain. CDR1 and CDR2 from the germline V gene are MNHEY and SVGAGI. Trimming left V 2 bases short and J 2 bases short, with 12 bases between. The CDR3 is 15 amino acids. The CDR3 region is CASSYIGGYNYGYTF. In DNA form, the CDR3 reads TGTGCCAGCAGTTACATAGGAGGGTACAACTATGGCTACACCTTC.

J is TRBJ1-6 and V is TRBV6-5; perhaps TRBD1 as D (6 bases). CDR3 length: 14 residues. Per the germline V gene, CDR1 is MNHEY and CDR2 is SVGAGI. The V and J ends lost 8 bases and 6 bases respectively, with 14 bases between them. CDR3 bases: TGTGCCAGCCGGGAGGGGGGGTTTAATTCACCCCTCCACTTT. Translated: CASREGGFNSPLHF.

The chain carries TRBV12-3 or TRBV12-4 and TRBJ1-2; 9 bases match TRBD1. The CDR3 covers 13 residues. Losses at the gene ends were 3 bases for V and 8 bases for J; bases not matched to a gene: 4. CDR3 sequence (DNA): TGTGCCAGCAGTTTTAACAGGGGGCGCGGCTACACCTTC. It translates to CASSFNRGRGYTF.